Shown below are 24 T cell receptor beta chains from a single sample sequenced in a study of T cell repertoires in cytomegalovirus infection. TCRdb reanalysed the reads using MiXCR and keeps one entry per CDR3 protein. Here the sample spans 250,000 to 300,000 distinct CDR3 sequences, more than 20% being singletons. Source material: PBMCs. The receptor set was obtained from a human donor in good health (CMV status not recorded). Some clones in this sample may be carry-over from other donors' samples.

This clonotype was detected many times. J is TRBJ2-6 and V is TRBV6-5; 8 bases fit TRBD1. J gave up 2 bases and V 0 bases, and 15 bases lay outside the gene matches. The CDR3 is made up of 21 amino acids. The V gene's germline CDR1 is MNHEY and CDR2 SVGAGI. The CDR3 loop is CASSYSFPGRGQFTGANVLTF. The CDR3 DNA is TGTGCCAGCAGTTACTCGTTCCCTGGCAGGGGGCAGTTCACTGGGGCCAACGTCCTGACTTTC.

This clonotype was observed many times. The chain recombines TRBV7-2 with TRBJ2-7, with 12 bases that match TRBD2. The junction had 4 bases not matched to a gene; V was cut back by 5 bases and J by 2 bases. The CDR3 runs 15 residues. Germline CDR1 SGHTA, CDR2 FQGNSA. The CDR3 reads CASSPGLAGTYEQYF. The CDR3 DNA is TGTGCCAGCAGCCCAGGACTAGCGGGGACCTACGAGCAGTACTTC.

V gene TRBV6-6 combines with J gene TRBJ2-4; D is unclear. This CDR3 is 15 amino acids long. Germline-derived CDR1 and CDR2 are MNHNY and SVGAGI (reference sequence). V lost 5 bases and J 0 bases, leaving 11 bases between the germline ends. The CDR3 DNA follows: TGTGCCAGCAGTACCCGACCGCTAGCCAAAAACATTCAGTACTTC. Amino acids: CASSTRPLAKNIQYF.

V is TRBV30 and J is TRBJ2-7, with D perhaps TRBD1 (6 bases). Trimming left V 2 bases short and J 0 bases short, with 11 bases between. CDR1 GTSNPN and CDR2 SVGIG come from the germline V gene (reference sequence). This CDR3 region has 14 residues. CDR3 in DNA: TGTGCCTGGAGTCCGCAGGGGATCTCCTACGAGCAGTACTTC. This encodes CAWSPQGISYEQYF. The whole variable domain, filled in from reference TRBV30 and TRBJ2-7, reads SQTIHQWPATLVQPVGSPLSLECTVEGTSNPNLYWYRQAAGRGLQLLFYSVGIGQISSEVPQNLSASRPQDRQFILSSKKLLLSDSGFYLCAWSPQGISYEQYFGPGTRLTVT.

The rearrangement joins TRBV5-6 to TRBJ2-7; 10 bases map to TRBD2. V dropped 2 bases and J dropped 0; count of bases not matched to a gene: 8. Looked up from germline, CDR1 is SGHDT and CDR2 is YYEEEE. The CDR3 has 17 residues. The DNA for the CDR3 is TGTGCCAGCAGCTTTAGGGCAGCGGGGGGGAGCTCCTACGAGCAGTACTTC. It is translated as CASSFRAAGGSSYEQYF. Together with reference TRBV5-6 and TRBJ2-7, the CDR3 gives the full variable domain: DAGVTQSPTHLIKTRGQQVTLRCSPKSGHDTVSWYQQALGQGPQFIFQYYEEEERQRGNFPDRFSGHQFPNYSSELNVNALLLGDSALYLCASSFRAAGGSSYEQYFGPGTRLTVT.

This clonotype showed up many times. This chain joins TRBV24-1 and TRBJ2-3, with D possibly called TRBD1 or TRBD2 (5 bases each). Trimming removed 4 bases at V and 6 bases at J, with 13 bases between. The CDR3 extends over 14 amino acids. CDR1 and CDR2 from the germline V gene are KGHDR and SFDVKD. DNA for the CDR3: TGTGCCACCAGTGACCCGGGACGATTCGATACGCAGTATTTT. Its translation is CATSDPGRFDTQYF.

The chain is built from TRBV12-3 or TRBV12-4 and TRBJ1-1, with D unclear. The CDR3 has 12 amino acids. The V gene lost 10 bases and the J gene lost 1 base, with 10 bases spanning the gap. The CDR3 loop is CATTAENTEAFF. Here the CDR3 DNA reads TGTGCCACTACGGCTGAGAACACTGAAGCTTTCTTT.

The rearrangement joins TRBV6-1 to TRBJ2-3; 9 bases are shared with TRBD2. V dropped 7 bases and J dropped 3; count of bases not matched to a gene: 5. This CDR3 has 14 residues. CDR1 is MNHNS, CDR2 SASEGT, per germline. The CDR3 region is CASKVAGGTDTQYF. CDR3 in DNA: TGTGCCAGCAAGGTCGCGGGAGGGACAGATACGCAGTATTTT.

Points on this clonotype: The germline gene is not matched at one end of the junction; a read error may be the cause. CDR3 in amino acids: CASSRGSHEQYF. The CDR3 bases are TGTGCCAGCAGTCGTGGCTCCCACGAGCAGTACTTC. The chain combines TRBV2 with TRBJ2-7; D remains unclear. This CDR3 has 12 amino acids. The V gene's germline CDR1 is SNHLY and CDR2 FYNNEI. Using reference TRBV2 and TRBJ2-7 for the parts outside the CDR3, the full variable domain is EPEVTQTPSHQVTQMGQEVILRCVPISNHLYFYWYRQILGQKVEFLVSFYNNEISEKSEIFDDQFSVERPDGSNFTLKIRSTKLEDSAMYFCASSRGSHEQYFGPGTRLTVT.

As regards this clonotype: At one boundary the junction diverges from the germline segment, which might be a read error. The rearrangement uses TRBV6-6 and TRBJ1-1, with 9 bases that match TRBD1. The CDR3 has 16 amino acids. Germline CDR1 and CDR2: MNHNY and SVGAGI (reference sequence). The CDR3 region is CASRNEQGAQETAAFF. The CDR3 DNA reads TGTGCCAGCAGGAACGAACAGGGGGCGCAGGAGACTGCAGCTTTCTTT.

Many counts were recorded for this clonotype. The J gene is TRBJ2-1, the V gene TRBV7-9, with TRBD1 identical over 8 bases. Germline CDR1 and CDR2: SEHNR and FQNEAQ (reference sequence). The J segment lost 5 bases and the V segment lost 5 bases, leaving 11 bases of the junction unmatched. The CDR3 contains 16 residues. Written as DNA, the CDR3 is TGTGCCAGCAGCGCCCCCCGACAGGGGCTTCACAATGAGCAGTTCTTC. The encoded protein is CASSAPRQGLHNEQFF.

This clonotype was picked up one time. The chain uses TRBV29-1 and TRBJ2-3; D assignment may be TRBD1 or TRBD2 (6 bases each). Germline V lookup: CDR1 SQVTM, CDR2 ANQGSEA. CDR3 length equals 15 residues. V dropped 8 bases and J dropped 3 bases, with 21 bases sitting between them. As DNA, the CDR3 is TGCAGCTTTCCGTTGGGGGGCGGGTTTACAGATACGCAGTATTTT. Translating it yields CSFPLGGGFTDTQYF.

This clonotype was detected ten times or more. The V and J genes are TRBV7-2 and TRBJ1-5; D gene uncertain. V lost 5 bases and J 1 base, leaving 18 bases between the germline ends. The CDR3 loop spans 17 amino acids. CDR1 is SGHTA and CDR2 is FQGNSA in the germline V gene. The CDR3 coding sequence is TGTGCCAGCAGCCCCCGAGTTAGGCTATGGAGCAATCAGCCCCAGCATTTT. It translates to CASSPRVRLWSNQPQHF.

This chain uses TRBV6-6 with TRBJ1-2; TRBD1 matches 7 bases. After removal of 7 bases from V and 5 bases from J, the junction contained 7 bases not matched to a gene. The length of the CDR3 is 13 residues. Germline assignment: CDR1 MNHNY and CDR2 SVGAGI (reference sequence). CDR3: CASNNDREYGYTF. The CDR3 DNA sequence: TGTGCCAGCAACAATGACAGGGAATATGGCTACACCTTC.

The table lists this clonotype with a few counts. The rearrangement uses TRBV14 and TRBJ1-5, with no clear D. The length of the CDR3 is 12 residues. Per germline, CDR1 SGHDN and CDR2 FVKESK. V was shortened by 1 base and J by 9 bases, with 7 bases between the two germline ends. The CDR3 loop reads CASSQGTLPQHF. The CDR3 nucleotides are TGTGCCAGCAGCCAAGGTACGCTGCCCCAGCATTTT.

This clonotype was counted at least ten times. J is TRBJ2-1 and V is TRBV6-2 or TRBV6-3, with D tentatively TRBD1 or TRBD2 (6 bases each). Germline V gene data show CDR1 as MNHEY and CDR2 as SVGEGT. V lost 4 bases to trimming and J lost 9 bases, with 19 bases between them. This CDR3 contains 15 residues. Here the CDR3 DNA reads TGTGCCAGCAGTTCCACGGGGGCCGGAGAGGTTGAGCAGTTCTTC. Amino acids: CASSSTGAGEVEQFF.

This clonotype was seen repeatedly, ten times or more. CDR3 sequence (DNA): TGTGCCAGCAGCCGAAGGACAGGGATACAGCCCCAGCATTTT. Protein product: CASSRRTGIQPQHF. This chain connects TRBV7-2 to TRBJ1-5, with 8 bases matching TRBD1. Per germline, CDR1 SGHTA and CDR2 FQGNSA. This CDR3 region has 14 residues. V trimming: 5 bases; J trimming: 7 bases; junction bases outside the gene matches: 7.

This clonotype was detected many times. The V gene is TRBV27, the J gene TRBJ1-1; unclear D gene. This CDR3 region has 13 residues. Germline V lookup: CDR1 MNHEY, CDR2 SMNVEV (reference sequence). V gave up 7 bases and J gave up 1 base, with 10 bases separating them. The CDR3 DNA follows: TGTGCCAGCAAGAGAGCCCCGAACACTGAAGCTTTCTTT. This translates into CASKRAPNTEAFF.

The rearrangement joins TRBV19 to TRBJ2-7, with TRBD2 as a possible D gene (5 bases). Germline loops: CDR1 LNHDA, CDR2 SQIVND (reference sequence). This CDR3 region has 15 residues. V was pared by 5 bases and J by 0 bases, with 14 bases between. Here the CDR3 reads CASSEEGRSSYEQYF. For the CDR3, the DNA is TGTGCCAGTAGTGAAGAGGGTAGGAGCTCCTACGAGCAGTACTTC.

This clonotype was found many times. The chain uses TRBV11-2 and TRBJ1-6; D remains unclear. V gave up 0 bases and J gave up 9 bases, with 6 bases separating them. Germline V gene lookup returns CDR1 SGHAT and CDR2 FQNNGV. The CDR3 spans 13 residues. The CDR3 region is CASSLERRSPLHF. The CDR3 DNA follows: TGTGCCAGCAGCTTAGAGCGCCGTTCACCCCTCCACTTT.

The table lists this clonotype with a few counts. The rearrangement links TRBV9 to TRBJ2-1; D remains ambiguous. The ends were cut back, 4 bases at V and 15 bases at J, with 17 bases in the middle. The CDR3 contains 12 residues. The germline gives CDR1 SGDLS, CDR2 YYNGEE. The CDR3 DNA is TGTGCCAGCAGCTTACATGAAGGGATACGGTTCTTC. It translates to CASSLHEGIRFF. Full variable domain (outside the CDR3, taken from reference TRBV9 and TRBJ2-1): DSGVTQTPKHLITATGQRVTLRCSPRSGDLSVYWYQQSLDQGLQFLIQYYNGEERAKGNILERFSAQQFPDLHSELNLSSLELGDSALYFCASSLHEGIRFFGPGTRLTVL.

The rearrangement links TRBV6-6 to TRBJ1-5; D gene ambiguous. V was trimmed by 1 base and J by 1 base, leaving 5 bases between them. Germline CDR1 reads MNHNY; CDR2 reads SVGAGI (reference sequence). There are 14 residues in the CDR3. The CDR3 spells CASSYLSSNQPQHF. The DNA for the CDR3 is TGTGCCAGCAGTTACTTGAGCAGCAATCAGCCCCAGCATTTT.

Only a few counts were recorded for this clonotype. The chain has TRBV5-1 and TRBJ2-1; 7 nucleotides line up with TRBD1. The CDR3 covers 16 residues. With V trimmed by 0 bases and J by 0 bases, 3 bases remained unmatched. Per germline, CDR1 SGHRS and CDR2 YFSETQ. The CDR3 loop reads CASSLDRGRSYNEQFF. In nucleotides, the CDR3 is TGCGCCAGCAGCTTGGACAGGGGTCGCTCCTACAATGAGCAGTTCTTC. Drawing the rest from reference TRBV5-1 and TRBJ2-1, the complete variable domain is KAGVTQTPRYLIKTRGQQVTLSCSPISGHRSVSWYQQTPGQGLQFLFEYFSETQRNKGNFPGRFSGRQFSNSRSEMNVSTLELGDSALYLCASSLDRGRSYNEQFFGPGTRLTVL.

The V call is TRBV2, the J call TRBJ2-1; D may be TRBD2 (5 bases). The CDR3 loop spans 13 amino acids. Germline CDR1 reads SNHLY; CDR2 reads FYNNEI. Between the trimmed V and J ends, which lost 9 bases and 5 bases, there was a span of 14 bases. The CDR3 DNA reads TGTGCCAGTTCTGGGAGCAGAAACAATGAGCAGTTCTTC. As protein: CASSGSRNNEQFF.